The clone carrying this T cell receptor beta chain has only one observation. This entry belongs to a study of blood T cell repertoires in COVID-19. CDR1 LGHNA and CDR2 YNFKEQ come from the germline V gene. This CDR3 is built from 13 residues. Trimming stripped 4 bases from V and 6 bases from J, with 12 bases between. Data came from immunoSEQ multiplex PCR; TCRdb stores just in-frame clones and leaves some out. Of 110,000 to 150,000 clones in the sample, about 79% were seen once. Input material: peripheral blood. The clonotype comes from a man aged 55 to 70 with active or convalescent COVID-19. The chain employs TRBV4-2 and TRBJ1-2; maybe TRBD1 (6 bases). CDR3 sequence: CASSRAGVNGYTF. In DNA, the CDR3 is TGTGCCAGCAGCCGAGCAGGGGTAAATGGCTACACCTTC.